The 24 T cell receptor beta chains below all came from one sample that was sequenced in a study of blood T cell repertoires in COVID-19. TCRdb's table, derived via immunoSEQ multiplex PCR, lists solely in-frame clones and lacks some. The sample lists fewer than 150,000 clones; approximately 80% were seen once. Specimen: peripheral blood. The receptors originated from an elderly woman in a cohort sampled during active or convalescent COVID-19.

In regard to this clone: This specimen includes other DNA sequences encoding the same CDR3. The chain combines TRBV7-3 with TRBJ1-1; 9 nucleotides line up with TRBD1. V lost 5 bases to trimming and J lost 2 bases; unmatched junction nucleotides: 3. The CDR3 totals 14 residues. The germline gives CDR1 SGHTA, CDR2 FQGTGA. CDR3 sequence reads: CASSPGQGNTEAFF. The CDR3 nucleotides are TGTGCCAGCAGCCCGGGACAGGGAAACACTGAAGCTTTCTTT.

The chain carries TRBV27 and TRBJ2-3; 9 bases fit TRBD2. The CDR3 sequence is 15 residues long. V shed 3 bases and J 1 base; nucleotides not matched to a gene: 2. Germline CDR1 is MNHEY and CDR2 is SMNVEV (reference sequence). The CDR3 protein is CASSFIAGGTDTQYF. The DNA of the CDR3 is TGTGCCAGCAGTTTTATAGCGGGGGGCACAGATACGCAGTATTTT.

The chain uses TRBV5-1 and TRBJ1-2; possibly TRBD1 for D (5 bases). The CDR3 is made up of 17 amino acids. CDR1 is SGHRS and CDR2 is YFSETQ in the germline V gene. Trimming pared 3 bases from V and 3 bases from J, leaving 21 bases between. The CDR3 sequence is CASSSLPALTADYGYTF. The CDR3 nucleotides are TGCGCCAGCAGCTCCCTACCCGCCTTGACAGCAGACTATGGCTACACCTTC.

V gene TRBV4-3 combines with J gene TRBJ2-3; 11 nucleotides line up with TRBD2. This CDR3 region has 16 residues. CDR1 is LGHNA, CDR2 YSLEER, per germline. The V and J ends lost 1 base and 8 bases, in that order; junction bases with no gene match: 8. The CDR3 is CASSQGLAGGPVTQYF. DNA for the CDR3: TGCGCCAGCAGCCAAGGGTTAGCGGGGGGGCCGGTTACGCAGTATTTT.

The chain joins TRBV30 to TRBJ1-1, with D possibly matching TRBD1 (6 bases). The CDR3 is made up of 13 amino acids. CDR1 is GTSNPN and CDR2 is SVGIG in the germline V gene (reference sequence). Trimming removed 4 bases from V and 8 bases from J, with 17 bases in between. CDR3 nucleotides: TGTGCCTGGACAACGGGACACCCTCGGGAAGCTTTCTTT. It yields the protein CAWTTGHPREAFF.

The chain links TRBV7-2 to TRBJ1-2; 7 bases are shared with TRBD1. After removal of 2 bases from V and 4 bases from J, the junction contained 7 bases not matched to a gene. Germline values: CDR1 SGHTA, CDR2 FQGNSA. The CDR3 consists of 15 residues. CDR3: CASSLSWTGSYGYTF. The CDR3 DNA reads as TGTGCCAGCAGCTTAAGTTGGACAGGAAGCTATGGCTACACCTTC.

This chain joins TRBV28 and TRBJ2-7; TRBD1 matches 7 bases. This CDR3 has 14 amino acids. CDR1 and CDR2 from the germline V gene are MDHEN and SYDVKM. The junction had 6 bases not matched to a gene; V was cut back by 7 bases and J by 0 bases. The CDR3 spells CASNEQGSSYEQYF. CDR3 coding DNA: TGTGCCAGCAATGAACAGGGGAGCTCCTACGAGCAGTACTTC.

The V gene is TRBV11-2, the J gene TRBJ1-4; 9 nucleotides agree with TRBD1. The CDR3 is 16 residues long. V lost 7 bases and J lost 7; bases outside the gene matches: 13. Germline loops: CDR1 SGHAT, CDR2 FQNNGV. The chain's CDR3 is CASTRRGGDRAEKLFF. The CDR3 DNA reads TGTGCCAGCACTCGAAGGGGTGGGGACAGGGCTGAAAAACTGTTTTTT.

V gene TRBV3-1 (or the pseudogene TRBV3-2) combines with J gene TRBJ2-6; perhaps TRBD1 as D (6 bases). The CDR3 totals 16 residues. Trimming stripped 2 bases from V and 2 bases from J, with 10 bases between. The germline gives CDR1 LGHDT, CDR2 YNNKEL (reference sequence). The CDR3 DNA reads as TGTGCCAGCAGCCAAACAGGGCCGGCTGGGGCCAACGTCCTGACTTTC. This sequence encodes CASSQTGPAGANVLTF.

This chain joins TRBV28 and TRBJ2-3, with a possible D match to TRBD1 (5 bases). The CDR3 is 12 amino acids. CDR1 is MDHEN and CDR2 is SYDVKM in the germline V gene. V shed 8 bases and J shed 5 bases, with 11 bases lying between them. The CDR3 sequence is CASRYRRDTQYF. The CDR3 nucleotides are TGTGCCAGCCGGTACAGGAGAGATACGCAGTATTTT.

The V and J genes are TRBV5-1 and TRBJ2-4, with 7 nucleotides matching TRBD1. CDR3 length equals 14 residues. With 4 bases clipped from V and 4 bases from J, the junction kept 5 bases outside the gene matches. CDR1 and CDR2 (germline): SGHRS, YFSETQ. CDR3 bases: TGCGCCAGCAGCCCCCGGGGACAGAAAAACATTCAGTACTTC. It is translated as CASSPRGQKNIQYF.

The chain recombines TRBV5-1 with TRBJ2-3; the match to TRBD1 covers 9 bases. Germline V gives CDR1 SGHRS, CDR2 YFSETQ. The V gene end was trimmed by 5 bases and the J gene end by 6 bases; junction bases not matched to a gene: 10. The CDR3 contains 15 residues. The CDR3 DNA reads TGCGCCAGCAGACGATCCGGGACAGGGTTGGATACGCAGTATTTT. The encoded protein is CASRRSGTGLDTQYF.

The genes are TRBV3-1 (or the pseudogene TRBV3-2) and TRBJ1-3; a weak D match, TRBD1 (6 bases). V was clipped by 6 bases and J by 0 bases, with 12 bases between them. This CDR3 contains 15 residues. Looked up from germline, CDR1 is LGHDT and CDR2 is YNNKEL (reference sequence). The DNA for the CDR3 is TGTGCCAGCAGACCCCAGGGACACTCTGGAAACACCATATATTTT. Translating gives CASRPQGHSGNTIYF.

In its sample, this clone was seen a few times. The rearrangement uses TRBV7-3 and TRBJ2-7; 9 bases line up with TRBD1. Per the germline V gene, CDR1 is SGHTA and CDR2 is FQGTGA. V lost 6 bases to trimming and J lost 1 base; unmatched junction nucleotides: 4. This CDR3 is built from 14 residues. The CDR3 sequence: CASSKDRGSYEQYF. The CDR3 region has the DNA TGTGCCAGCAGTAAGGACAGGGGTTCCTACGAGCAGTACTTC.

The rearrangement uses TRBV18 and TRBJ2-1; perhaps TRBD2 as D (6 bases). The CDR3 has 14 residues. Trimming stripped 1 base from V and 7 bases from J, with 11 bases between. The V gene's germline CDR1 is KGHSH and CDR2 LQKENI. CDR3 region: CASSPQEGWNEQFF. CDR3 sequence (DNA): TGTGCCAGCTCACCACAGGAGGGCTGGAATGAGCAGTTCTTC.

The chain carries TRBV6-6 and TRBJ1-3; 7 bases match TRBD1. CDR1 is MNHNY, CDR2 SVGAGI, per germline (reference sequence). Losses at the gene ends were 8 bases for V and 1 base for J; bases not matched to a gene: 5. The CDR3 totals 14 residues. The chain's CDR3 is CASGETGSGNTIYF. The CDR3 DNA reads TGTGCCAGCGGAGAGACAGGGTCTGGAAACACCATATATTTT.

The chain is built from TRBV6-5 and TRBJ2-1; D possibly corresponds to TRBD2 (7 bases). V lost 0 bases to trimming and J lost 9 bases, with 18 bases between them. CDR1 is MNHEY, CDR2 SVGAGI, per germline. The CDR3 is made up of 16 amino acids. In DNA form, the CDR3 reads TGTGCCAGCAGTTACTCGAGGGGGGGGGCACGTGGTGAGCAGTTCTTC. Translating it yields CASSYSRGGARGEQFF.

V gene TRBV4-2 combines with J gene TRBJ2-7; TRBD1 matches 7 bases. Germline V gives CDR1 LGHNA, CDR2 YNFKEQ. The V and J ends lost 2 bases and 3 bases, in that order; junction bases with no gene match: 4. CDR3 size: 14 residues. For the CDR3, the DNA is TGTGCCAGCAGCCAAATCCGGGACAGCTACGAGCAGTACTTC. Translation: CASSQIRDSYEQYF.

The table lists this clone with a few counts. The chain is built from TRBV19 and TRBJ2-2; 8 positions match TRBD1. Germline V lookup: CDR1 LNHDA, CDR2 SQIVND (reference sequence). This CDR3 contains 12 residues. Unmatched junction bases numbered 3, after V lost 8 bases and J lost 7 bases. The CDR3 coding sequence is TGTGCCAGTCGACAGGGGATCGGGGAGCTGTTTTTT. It codes for CASRQGIGELFF.

This clone appeared a single time. The genes are TRBV7-8 and TRBJ2-3; D not resolved. This CDR3 contains 15 residues. The germline CDR1 and CDR2 sequences are SGHVS and FQNEAQ. Trimming stripped 1 base from V and 1 base from J, with 9 bases between. CDR3 nucleotide sequence: TGTGCCAGCAGCTTAGAATATCTCCGCACAGATACGCAGTATTTT. Translating gives CASSLEYLRTDTQYF.

The rearrangement links TRBV15 to TRBJ2-2; possible D gene TRBD1, 5 bases. The CDR3 has 13 amino acids. The ends were cut back, 8 bases at V and 6 bases at J, with 13 bases in the middle. Germline V gives CDR1 LNHNV, CDR2 YYDKDF (reference sequence). For the CDR3, the DNA is TGTGCCACCGCGCTCAGGGAACCCGGGGAGCTGTTTTTT. It yields the protein CATALREPGELFF.

Only a few counts were recorded for this clone. The gene calls are TRBV9 and TRBJ2-5, with D perhaps matching TRBD2 (6 bases). With 4 bases removed from V and 5 bases from J, the gap between germline ends came to 18 bases. This CDR3 has 15 residues. CDR1 SGDLS and CDR2 YYNGEE come from the germline V gene. CDR3 protein: CASSPRGGEEETQYF. CDR3 coding DNA: TGTGCCAGCAGCCCCCGCGGCGGGGAGGAGGAGACCCAGTACTTC.

The chain employs TRBV6-6 and TRBJ1-1, with TRBD1 identical over 7 bases. V lost 5 bases, J lost 1 base, and 7 bases stayed unmatched. The CDR3 has 15 amino acids. The germline V gene has CDR1 MNHNY and CDR2 SVGAGI (reference sequence). CDR3 region: CASSQHRGPNTEAFF. CDR3 bases: TGTGCCAGCAGTCAGCACAGGGGACCGAACACTGAAGCTTTCTTT.

This chain connects TRBV30 to TRBJ2-5; D may be TRBD2 (6 bases). V gave up 0 bases and J gave up 7 bases, with 18 bases separating them. The CDR3 is 15 residues long. The germline V gene has CDR1 GTSNPN and CDR2 SVGIG (reference sequence). In nucleotides, the CDR3 is TGTGCCTGGAGTGTCGAACAGCGGGTCCGAGGGACCCAGTACTTC. It translates to CAWSVEQRVRGTQYF.